The 12 T cell receptor beta chains given below trace back to one sample, sequenced in a study of CD8 T cells in ankylosing spondylitis. From the 5' RACE reads, TCRdb called clonotypes with MiXCR, one entry per CDR3 protein. The sample has about 130,000 distinct CDR3 sequences, 7% seen once; the top ten hold 9.5% to 15%. Sequenced: blood, either unsorted or a sorted T cell fraction (not recorded which). These receptor sequences come from a male donor with ankylosing spondylitis or in good health (not recorded which).

This clonotype was seen ten or more times. This sequence joins TRBV29-1 and TRBJ2-5; D not certain. The germline V and J ends were trimmed by 2 bases and 1 base, with 14 bases remaining between them. CDR3 length equals 15 residues. Germline V gives CDR1 SQVTM, CDR2 ANQGSEA. CDR3 in DNA: TGCAGCGTTGAATGGTCCGCAGGTTTCCAAGAGACCCAGTACTTC. It translates to CSVEWSAGFQETQYF.

The table lists this clonotype with many counts. The rearrangement joins TRBV28 to TRBJ2-7; D is unclear. V lost 4 bases to trimming and J lost 2 bases, with 12 bases between them. The germline V gene has CDR1 MDHEN and CDR2 SYDVKM. The CDR3 spans 14 residues. Here the CDR3 reads CASSSQVSAYEQYF. The DNA of the CDR3 is TGTGCCAGCAGTTCTCAGGTCTCGGCCTACGAGCAGTACTTC.

This clonotype was observed many times. This chain joins TRBV20-1 and TRBJ1-1, with D perhaps TRBD1 (5 bases). Between the trimmed V and J ends, which lost 3 bases and 1 base, there was a span of 9 bases. The CDR3 totals 13 residues. The germline V gene encodes CDR1 DFQATT and CDR2 SNEGSKA (reference sequence). CDR3 nucleotides: TGCAGTGCTAGTAAGCAGGGGAACACTGAAGCTTTCTTT. It specifies CSASKQGNTEAFF.

This clonotype was observed many times. V is TRBV7-9 and J is TRBJ1-5; TRBD1 agrees at 9 bases. Looked up from germline, CDR1 is SEHNR and CDR2 is FQNEAQ (reference sequence). CDR3 length: 16 residues. After removal of 6 bases from V and 0 bases from J, the junction contained 6 bases not matched to a gene. CDR3 in DNA: TGTGCCAGCAGTCCCGGACAGGGGAATAGCAATCAGCCCCAGCATTTT. This translates into CASSPGQGNSNQPQHF.

This clonotype was seen ten or more times. The rearrangement links TRBV27 to TRBJ1-1; 11 bases line up with TRBD1. Germline CDR1 reads MNHEY; CDR2 reads SMNVEV (reference sequence). This CDR3 region has 17 residues. Trimming cost V 5 bases and J 5 bases; bases outside gene matches: 13. CDR3 DNA sequence: TGTGCCAGCAGTCCCCGGGGACAGGGGGATGTGGGAACTGAAGCTTTCTTT. Translated, it gives CASSPRGQGDVGTEAFF.

This clonotype was observed many times. The chain links TRBV20-1 to TRBJ2-5; 7 bases are a match to TRBD1. CDR3 size: 15 residues. J lost 1 base, V lost 4 bases, and 9 bases had no gene match. From germline, CDR1 is DFQATT and CDR2 SNEGSKA (reference sequence). CDR3 sequence reads: CSATDRRIFQETQYF. DNA of the CDR3: TGCAGTGCTACGGACAGGCGGATCTTCCAAGAGACCCAGTACTTC.

Ten or more counts support this clonotype. The chain recombines TRBV11-2 with TRBJ2-1; D unresolved. V lost 0 bases and J 13 bases, leaving 19 bases between the germline ends. CDR3 length equals 15 residues. Germline CDR1 and CDR2: SGHAT and FQNNGV. The DNA for the CDR3 is TGTGCCAGCAGCTTAGATAGCCTCTATAGGTCAGGACAGTTCTTC. This sequence encodes CASSLDSLYRSGQFF.

This clonotype turned up a few times. The chain recombines TRBV6-6 with TRBJ1-2; maybe TRBD1 (6 bases). CDR1 is MNHNY and CDR2 is SVGAGI in the germline V gene (reference sequence). CDR3 length: 12 residues. Trimming took off 7 bases at V and 6 bases at J, with 12 bases between the two ends. The CDR3 nucleotides read TGTGCCAGCACCTTAGGGGGGAATGGCTACACCTTC. Translation gives CASTLGGNGYTF.

This clonotype was detected ten times or more. CDR3 DNA sequence: TGTGCCAGCAGCTTAGGGTGGGGGGGGGCGGCCACTGAAGCTTTCTTT. Translated: CASSLGWGGAATEAFF. This chain connects TRBV7-9 to TRBJ1-1, with D possibly TRBD1 on 6 matching bases. This CDR3 has 16 amino acids. The germline gives CDR1 SEHNR, CDR2 FQNEAQ (reference sequence). V gave up 1 base and J gave up 4 bases, with 16 bases separating them.

There are many counts of this clonotype. CDR3 nucleotides: TGCAGTGCTAGAGAGGATAGCAATCAGCCCCAGCATTTT. The encoded protein is CSAREDSNQPQHF. The chain uses TRBV20-1 and TRBJ1-5, with unresolved D. The CDR3 totals 13 residues. V was cut by 0 bases and J by 0 bases, with 3 bases left in between. CDR1 is DFQATT and CDR2 is SNEGSKA in the germline V gene (reference sequence).

This clonotype was detected many times. This chain joins TRBV20-1 and TRBJ2-2; the match to TRBD2 covers 14 bases. V lost 5 bases to trimming and J lost 3 bases; unmatched junction nucleotides: 14. The CDR3 consists of 19 residues. The germline V gene has CDR1 DFQATT and CDR2 SNEGSKA (reference sequence). The CDR3 region has the DNA TGCAGTGCTCACAACGCGGGACTAGCGGGGGCCCCATACACCGGGGAGCTGTTTTTT. As protein: CSAHNAGLAGAPYTGELFF.

This clonotype was seen ten or more times. The chain is built from TRBV11-2 and TRBJ2-2; TRBD2 matches at 7 bases. V trimming: 2 bases; J trimming: 7 bases; junction bases outside the gene matches: 7. This CDR3 is built from 15 residues. Looked up from germline, CDR1 is SGHAT and CDR2 is FQNNGV. The CDR3 sequence is CASSLNAGVLGELFF. CDR3 coding DNA: TGTGCCAGCAGCTTAAATGCGGGAGTTCTCGGGGAGCTGTTTTTT.